This T cell receptor beta chain was profiled in a study of CD8+CD57+ T cells in acquired aplastic anemia (dated by TCRdb to the late 2010s). Describing the broader study: A mean of roughly 2.9 ug of DNA, ranging from about 0.19 to 27.4 ug, was extracted from sorted CD4+ and CD8+ cells. Mean read counts for healthy donor samples were 8.5 million to 10.8 million for CD4+ cells and about 12 million for CD8+ cells. General conclusions and limits of the study: Between patients and healthy controls, no significant difference in CD8+ Simpson's diversity was found (P=0.060). Around 30 CD8+ CDR3 sequences were found to be shared between patients and controls, but these sequences appeared to be highly expressed in patients and within the immunodominant clones of the patients.

For this clonotype: Its antigen is not yet known. Base quality data are lacking; no much larger clone is found one base away.

Genomic DNA was used as template for profiling of TCR beta VDJ combinations and CDR3 sequences. TCR repertoire sequencing was run on an Illumina HiSeq 2000. In the authors' own workflow: TRBV/TRBJ rearrangement plots, CDR3 size and DJ length profiles, and Simpson's diversity index were used to evaluate the repertoires. The most abundant DNA sequence in the deep sequencing data was defined as the immunodominant clone. CDR3 amino acid sequences were checked for sharing between subjects and were compared against published repertoires and the VDJdb database. Using fastp trimming at Q25 and MiXCR clonotype assembly, TCRdb reanalyzed the public sequencing data and kept in-frame beta chains. Identical CDR3 proteins give one entry, which carries the most common genes and DNA. TCRdb, rather than the study authors, made the V and J calls. The sample data list hundreds of thousands of distinct CDR3 sequences, and 55% to 75% of these were observed just once. 3% to 5% of the sample lies in the top ten.

In this study, sorted CD4+ and CD8+ T cells from the blood of healthy subjects and of severe aplastic anemia patients had their TCR repertoires deep-sequenced. Ficoll-Paque density gradient centrifugation was used to isolate peripheral blood mononuclear cells. CD4+ and CD8+ T cells were sorted by FACS or magnetic beads before DNA extraction. The CDR3 covers 14 residues, taking in both the cysteine and the phenylalanine. Only CDR3 DNA is held: 42 bases, read in frame from base 1. The trim is 6 bases for V and 4 bases for J, with a gap of 14 bases between the germline ends. CDR1 and CDR2 (MNHEY, SVGAGI) derive from the germline V gene.

The sequence links TRBV6-5 to TRBJ2-3, and TRBD2 may be the D gene, going by 6 matching bases. The receptor's source is a human donor in good health, serving as a control. Sequencing input: sorted CD4+, CD8+, or CD8+CD57+ T cells (not recorded which) from PBMCs. Read as DNA, the sequence is TGTGCCAGCAGCGGGCTAGCGAGCGCAGATACGCAGTATTTT. Translated, it reads CASSGLASADTQYF.